This T cell receptor (beta chain) originates from a study of blood T cell repertoires in COVID-19. Whole-study context: Sites across the United States, Italy and Spain contributed samples from acute and convalescent COVID-19.

V was pared by 4 bases and J by 7 bases, with 7 bases between. This CDR3 comprises 13 residues. From germline, CDR1 is KGHDR and CDR2 SFDVKD. This clone appeared a single time. Sequenced by immunoSEQ multiplex PCR; TCRdb stores in-frame clones only, minus some. Found here are some 66,000 clones, roughly 82% of them singletons; the top ten hold just over 6.5%. The rearrangement uses TRBV24-1 and TRBJ1-6; D is perhaps TRBD1 (5 bases). Sequencing input: peripheral blood. The origin of this receptor is a man aged 55-75 years with acute or convalescent COVID-19. CDR3 sequence: CATSERQNSPLHF. The DNA for the CDR3 is TGTGCCACCAGTGAAAGACAGAATTCACCCCTCCACTTT.